This TCR beta chain was identified in a study of cytomegalovirus exposure and HLA in healthy donors. V trimming: 3 bases; J trimming: 10 bases; junction bases outside the gene matches: 4. The germline V gene encodes CDR1 MNHEY and CDR2 SMNVEV (reference sequence). The length of the CDR3 is 14 residues. The PCR ran on 60 Vbeta and 13 Jbeta primers. TCRdb's table, derived via immunoSEQ multiplex PCR, lists solely in-frame clones and lacks some. The profile shows 90,000 to 100,000 clones, roughly four fifths of them singletons. The chain links TRBV27 to TRBJ1-6; 9 positions agree with TRBD1. Sequenced material: PBMCs. The receptor's source is a woman aged 55 to 70 in good health and CMV-seropositive. The CDR3 protein is CASSLGQGTSPLHF. CDR3 nucleotides: TGTGCCAGCAGTTTGGGACAGGGAACGTCACCCCTCCACTTT.